This entry concerns a single TCR beta chain. The antigen remains undetermined. This entry belongs to a study of T cell responses to AZD1222 COVID-19 vaccine. Notes on the study in general: Spike-specific TCR repertoires showed rising breadth and depth after two AZD1222 doses. Among AZD1222 vaccinees, only 5 to 7 were seropositive at baseline. Clonal diversity was possibly underestimated; the donors were predominantly white British and more often female. Spike as a whole was targeted by vaccine-associated CD4 TCRs, dominant at 160-218 and 743-854.

Data came from immunoSEQ multiplex PCR; TCRdb stores just in-frame clones and leaves some out. The sample yields roughly 100,000 clones, approximately 86% seen once. The receptor comes from an adult in good health. The specimen was peripheral blood, collected on day 0 of AZD1222 vaccination.

CDR3 region: CAWSRVVLGEQYF. The CDR3 DNA reads TGTGCCTGGAGCCGGGTGGTCCTAGGGGAGCAGTACTTC. This chain connects TRBV30 to TRBJ2-7; D call uncertain. Germline V gene lookup returns CDR1 GTSNPN and CDR2 SVGIG (reference sequence). The V gene lost 3 bases and the J gene lost 7 bases, with 16 bases spanning the gap. There are 13 residues in the CDR3.